Presented here are 31 T cell receptor beta chains from one specimen sequenced in a study of T cells after yellow fever vaccination. Each CDR3 protein gets one entry after TCRdb re-called the 5' RACE reads with MiXCR. Of under 600,000 distinct CDR3 sequences in the sample, 20% to 25% were seen once. This material consisted of PBMCs, taken around 3 weeks after the first yellow fever vaccination. These receptors were collected from a man aged 18 to 30 who received the YFV17D yellow fever vaccine.

This rearrangement joins TRBV3-1 to TRBJ1-5; perhaps TRBD1 as D (6 bases). Germline CDR1 LGHDT, CDR2 YNNKEL (reference sequence). CDR3 length: 15 amino acids. The V end was cut by 6 bases, the J end by 9 bases, with 21 bases between. The CDR3 DNA follows: TGTGCCAGCAGTCCAAGTGCAGGGGTAATGCCGCCCCAGCATTTT. The encoded protein is CASSPSAGVMPPQHF.

The table lists this clonotype with a few counts. V usage is TRBV5-1 and J usage is TRBJ2-5; D tentatively reads TRBD1 or TRBD2 (5 bases each). Trimming shortened V by 0 bases and J by 5 bases, and 11 bases separated the two germline ends. Germline CDR1 is SGHRS and CDR2 is YFSETQ. This CDR3 is 14 amino acids long. In DNA form, the CDR3 reads TGCGCCAGCAGCTTGGGGGACCTGAGGGAGACCCAGTACTTC. This codes for CASSLGDLRETQYF.

For the CDR3, the DNA is TGCGCCAGCAGATGGGACGTCGAGACCCAGTACTTC. This codes for CASRWDVETQYF. The J gene is TRBJ2-5, the V gene TRBV5-1; D tentatively fits TRBD1 or TRBD2 (5 bases each). The CDR3 runs to 12 residues. The V end was cut by 5 bases, the J end by 5 bases, with 10 bases between. CDR1 and CDR2 (germline): SGHRS, YFSETQ.

This rearrangement joins TRBV7-9 to TRBJ2-3; D possibly corresponds to TRBD2 (6 bases). This CDR3 region has 16 residues. V lost 3 bases to trimming and J lost 3 bases, with 16 bases between them. Germline V gene data show CDR1 as SEHNR and CDR2 as FQNEAQ (reference sequence). CDR3 amino acids: CASSLGRLGLTDTQYF. The CDR3 nucleotides are TGTGCCAGCAGCTTGGGACGACTAGGCCTAACAGATACGCAGTATTTT.

CDR3: CSARPHPRGDEAFF. The CDR3 region has the DNA TGCAGTGCTAGACCCCACCCCCGCGGGGATGAAGCTTTCTTT. The chain is built from TRBV20-1 and TRBJ1-1; D uncertain. Looked up from germline, CDR1 is DFQATT and CDR2 is SNEGSKA (reference sequence). The CDR3 is 14 residues long. Trimming cost V 2 bases and J 7 bases, with 17 bases left between them.

The chain is built from TRBV4-1 and TRBJ1-1; tentatively, D is TRBD1 (5 bases). The CDR3 sequence is 16 residues long. The V end lost 2 bases, the J end lost 0 bases, and 13 bases lay between the germline ends. CDR1 is MGHRA and CDR2 is YSYEKL in the germline V gene. The CDR3 nucleotides are TGCGCCAGCAGCCAACGGGGGGGAATGATGAACACTGAAGCTTTCTTT. Protein product: CASSQRGGMMNTEAFF.

The CDR3 nucleotides read TGTGCCAGCAGCTTAGGAATTGGGGGCGAGACCCAGTACTTC. This translates into CASSLGIGGETQYF. The rearrangement joins TRBV7-2 to TRBJ2-5, with a weak D call TRBD1 (6 bases). V shed 1 base and J shed 5 bases, with 11 bases lying between them. Germline V gives CDR1 SGHTA, CDR2 FQGNSA. CDR3 length equals 14 residues. The whole variable domain, filled in from reference TRBV7-2 and TRBJ2-5, reads GAGVSQSPSNKVTEKGKDVELRCDPISGHTALYWYRQSLGQGLEFLIYFQGNSAPDKSGLPSDRFSAERTGGSVSTLTIQRTQQEDSAVYLCASSLGIGGETQYFGPGTRLLVL.

This clonotype came up a few times. V usage is TRBV4-2 and J usage is TRBJ2-7; D call uncertain. Trimming stripped 1 base from V and 1 base from J, with 17 bases between. The CDR3 loop spans 17 amino acids. Germline V lookup: CDR1 LGHNA, CDR2 YNFKEQ. The CDR3 here is CASSQGESETKSYEQYF. CDR3 coding DNA: TGTGCCAGCAGCCAAGGCGAATCAGAAACAAAATCCTACGAGCAGTACTTC.

This sequence joins TRBV6-4 and TRBJ2-1; D assignment may be TRBD1 or TRBD2 (5 bases each). V lost 0 bases and J lost 0, with 9 bases in between. Germline V gene sequence: CDR1 MRHNA, CDR2 SNTAGT. This CDR3 has 16 amino acids. The CDR3 bases are TGTGCCAGCAGTGACTCGGGGACCGACTCCTACAATGAGCAGTTCTTC. It translates to CASSDSGTDSYNEQFF.

The table lists this clonotype with a few counts. The chain is built from TRBV7-2 and TRBJ1-2; 7 nucleotides agree with TRBD1. This CDR3 contains 14 residues. The trim removed 9 bases at V and 7 bases at J, leaving 14 bases unmatched. The germline V gene encodes CDR1 SGHTA and CDR2 FQGNSA. The CDR3 is CASSRQGDGSGYTF. The CDR3 DNA follows: TGTGCCAGTTCCCGACAGGGTGATGGTAGTGGCTACACCTTC.

The J gene is TRBJ1-1, the V gene TRBV20-1, with D possibly TRBD1 on 6 matching bases. CDR3 length: 12 residues. CDR1 is DFQATT and CDR2 is SNEGSKA in the germline V gene (reference sequence). CDR3 protein: CSSPGEGTEAFF. The CDR3 coding sequence is TGCAGCTCACCAGGGGAGGGCACTGAAGCTTTCTTT.

This clonotype was observed at least ten times. The V gene is TRBV5-1, the J gene TRBJ2-1, with a possible D match to TRBD1 (6 bases). The CDR3 extends over 15 amino acids. Trimming stripped 0 bases from V and 5 bases from J, with 12 bases between. Germline lookup yields CDR1 SGHRS and CDR2 YFSETQ. The CDR3 DNA reads TGCGCCAGCAGCTTGGTGGTGGGGGCCAACAATGAGCAGTTCTTC. Its translation is CASSLVVGANNEQFF.

The chain is built from TRBV27 and TRBJ2-7; D is unclear. The germline V gene has CDR1 MNHEY and CDR2 SMNVEV (reference sequence). Trimming stripped 3 bases from V and 7 bases from J, with 4 bases between. CDR3 size: 10 residues. The CDR3 region is CASSLGEQYV. CDR3 nucleotide sequence: TGTGCCAGCAGTTTGGGGGAGCAGTACGTC.

V usage is TRBV7-2 and J usage is TRBJ2-4, with 7 positions matching TRBD1. The germline CDR1 and CDR2 sequences are SGHTA and FQGNSA. The CDR3 has 15 amino acids. With V trimmed by 1 base and J by 7 bases, 7 bases remained unmatched. The CDR3 DNA reads TGTGCCAGCAGCTTAGTAGGGGGCAGGGCGAACATTCAGTACTTC. It specifies CASSLVGGRANIQYF.

In its sample, this clonotype was seen a few times. This sequence joins TRBV12-3 or TRBV12-4 and TRBJ2-1; D call uncertain. With 3 bases removed from V and 4 bases from J, the gap between germline ends came to 13 bases. The length of the CDR3 is 15 residues. The CDR3 DNA is TGTGCCAGCAGTTTCTCGGCAACTGGGTACAATGAGCAGTTCTTC. Amino acids: CASSFSATGYNEQFF.

The chain recombines TRBV7-2 with TRBJ2-6; D is perhaps TRBD2 (7 bases). This CDR3 spans 15 amino acids. Trimming took off 6 bases at V and 2 bases at J, with 11 bases between the two ends. Germline loops: CDR1 SGHTA, CDR2 FQGNSA. CDR3 protein: CASSGRGPGANVLTF. CDR3 sequence (DNA): TGTGCCAGCAGTGGGCGGGGGCCTGGGGCCAACGTCCTGACTTTC.

This clonotype was found a few times. The CDR3 region has the DNA TGTGCCAGCAGCTTGGAACAGCCGGGTCACTATGGCTACACCTTC. Translating gives CASSLEQPGHYGYTF. The chain uses TRBV5-5 and TRBJ1-2, with unresolved D. The CDR3 sequence is 15 residues long. CDR1 is SGHKS and CDR2 is YYEKEE in the germline V gene (reference sequence). Between the trimmed V and J ends, which lost 0 bases and 3 bases, there was a span of 12 bases.

The V gene is TRBV7-2, the J gene TRBJ1-2, with D possibly being TRBD1 (6 bases). Germline values: CDR1 SGHTA, CDR2 FQGNSA. This CDR3 region has 12 residues. V dropped 5 bases and J dropped 6 bases, with 10 bases sitting between them. The CDR3 DNA is TGTGCCAGCAGCCTCAGGGGAAATGGCTACACCTTC. This codes for CASSLRGNGYTF.

This clonotype turned up a few times. V is TRBV28 and J is TRBJ1-6, with TRBD1 matching 7 bases. This CDR3 comprises 15 residues. J lost 7 bases, V lost 3 bases, and 6 bases had no gene match. CDR1 MDHEN and CDR2 SYDVKM come from the germline V gene. CDR3 region: CASSLADRKNSPLHF. Here the CDR3 DNA reads TGTGCCAGCAGTTTGGCGGACAGGAAAAATTCACCCCTCCACTTT.

A single count supports this clonotype. The chain links TRBV9 to TRBJ2-1; a weak D match, TRBD2 (5 bases). The V gene's germline CDR1 is SGDLS and CDR2 YYNGEE. CDR3 size: 15 residues. The germline V and J ends were trimmed by 4 bases and 7 bases, with 18 bases remaining between them. The CDR3 sequence: CASSPPGDFGNEQFF. The CDR3 bases are TGTGCCAGCAGCCCCCCCGGGGATTTCGGGAATGAGCAGTTCTTC.

This chain uses TRBV6-2 or TRBV6-3 with TRBJ2-2, with D perhaps assigned TRBD1 or TRBD2 (5 bases each). CDR3 length equals 16 residues. V was cut by 5 bases and J by 3 bases, with 16 bases left in between. Looked up from germline, CDR1 is MNHEY and CDR2 is SVGEGT. CDR3 nucleotides: TGTGCCAGCAGTCCCGGGGCCCTTGGGGACACCGGGGAGCTGTTTTTT. It codes for CASSPGALGDTGELFF.

This clonotype was seen only a few times. The chain links TRBV5-1 to TRBJ1-4, with D uncertain. Per germline, CDR1 SGHRS and CDR2 YFSETQ. The V end was cut by 5 bases, the J end by 8 bases, with 16 bases between. This CDR3 contains 14 residues. In DNA, the CDR3 is TGCGCCAGCAGGGCCCCGGGGTTACAAGAAAAACTGTTTTTT. This gives the protein CASRAPGLQEKLFF.

The rearrangement uses TRBV7-2 and TRBJ2-6; D gene uncertain. This CDR3 is 14 amino acids long. The ends were cut back, 7 bases at V and 3 bases at J, with 10 bases in the middle. Germline CDR1 SGHTA, CDR2 FQGNSA. This CDR3 reads CASTLGFGANVLTF. CDR3 DNA sequence: TGTGCCAGCACCCTGGGGTTTGGGGCCAACGTCCTGACTTTC.

This clonotype has just a few counts. The rearrangement links TRBV30 to TRBJ1-6; 8 nucleotides match TRBD1. This CDR3 has 15 residues. CDR1 and CDR2 (germline): GTSNPN, SVGIG (reference sequence). Trimming at V came to 3 bases and at J to 2 bases, leaving 3 bases not matched to a gene. The CDR3 DNA reads as TGTGCCTGGAGGGGGGACAGGACCTATAATTCACCCCTCCACTTT. Its translation is CAWRGDRTYNSPLHF.

This sequence joins TRBV27 and TRBJ2-1; 7 nucleotides match TRBD1. J lost 6 bases, V lost 7 bases, and 9 bases had no gene match. Looked up from germline, CDR1 is MNHEY and CDR2 is SMNVEV (reference sequence). The CDR3 length is 14 residues. The CDR3: CASTEGGSINEQFF. Here the CDR3 DNA reads TGTGCCAGCACCGAAGGGGGCTCGATCAATGAGCAGTTCTTC.

This clonotype was seen at least ten times. This chain links TRBV5-1 with TRBJ2-2; D remains unclear. The V end lost 0 bases, the J end lost 6 bases, and 9 bases lay between the germline ends. CDR1 and CDR2 (germline): SGHRS, YFSETQ. The CDR3 sequence is 14 residues long. CDR3 sequence reads: CASSLGMGPGELFF. The CDR3 DNA is TGCGCCAGCAGCTTGGGGATGGGTCCCGGGGAGCTGTTTTTT. Complete variable domain (other parts from reference TRBV5-1 and TRBJ2-2): KAGVTQTPRYLIKTRGQQVTLSCSPISGHRSVSWYQQTPGQGLQFLFEYFSETQRNKGNFPGRFSGRQFSNSRSEMNVSTLELGDSALYLCASSLGMGPGELFFGEGSRLTVL.

There are a few counts of this clonotype. This sequence joins TRBV29-1 and TRBJ2-4; TRBD1 aligns across 8 bases. Germline-derived CDR1 and CDR2 are SQVTM and ANQGSEA. V lost 5 bases and J lost 3; bases outside the gene matches: 9. The CDR3 spans 15 residues. This CDR3 is CSVKGTGDVKNIQYF. The CDR3 region has the DNA TGCAGCGTTAAAGGGACAGGCGATGTCAAAAACATTCAGTACTTC.

The chain links TRBV12-3 or TRBV12-4 to TRBJ1-6, with D unresolved. This CDR3 has 13 residues. Trimming shortened V by 2 bases and J by 7 bases, and 6 bases separated the two germline ends. CDR3 residues: CASSLLQNSPLHF. The CDR3 bases are TGTGCCAGCAGTTTATTACAGAATTCACCCCTCCACTTT.

This chain uses TRBV7-8 with TRBJ1-5, with D perhaps matching TRBD1 (6 bases). V gave up 5 bases and J gave up 6 bases, with 17 bases separating them. CDR1 is SGHVS and CDR2 is FQNEAQ in the germline V gene. The CDR3 is made up of 15 amino acids. CDR3 region: CASSMNTGKGQPQHF. The CDR3 DNA is TGTGCCAGCAGCATGAATACAGGGAAAGGTCAGCCCCAGCATTTT.

In this sample, this clonotype turned up a few times. The gene calls are TRBV20-1 and TRBJ1-1; no firm D call. The germline CDR1 and CDR2 sequences are DFQATT and SNEGSKA (reference sequence). Trimming cost V 6 bases and J 1 base, with 9 bases left between them. The CDR3 covers 12 residues. The chain's CDR3 is CSAPGSNTEAFF. DNA for the CDR3: TGCAGTGCCCCGGGATCGAACACTGAAGCTTTCTTT.

J is TRBJ2-3 and V is TRBV4-1; 7 bases are a match to TRBD2. There are 18 residues in the CDR3. With 2 bases clipped from V and 5 bases from J, the junction kept 16 bases outside the gene matches. Germline lookup yields CDR1 MGHRA and CDR2 YSYEKL. CDR3: CASSQHPLGGGVQDTQYF. CDR3 nucleotides: TGCGCCAGCAGCCAACACCCTCTAGGTGGGGGGGTCCAAGATACGCAGTATTTT.